This entry lists 30 T cell receptor beta chains sequenced from one sample in a study of blood T cell repertoires in COVID-19. This table comes from immunoSEQ multiplex PCR, and its TCRdb copy is limited to in-frame clones, with some not included. The sample yields more than 300,000 clones, less than 90% seen once. The sequencing sample was made of PBMCs or T cells enriched from blood (not recorded which). The receptor set was obtained from a woman between 50 and 59 years old who had recovered from COVID-19.

The J gene is TRBJ1-5, the V gene TRBV3-1 (or the pseudogene TRBV3-2); D is uncertain. CDR1 and CDR2 from the germline V gene are LGHDT and YNNKEL (reference sequence). The CDR3 length is 15 residues. Trimming took 0 bases from V and 3 from J, leaving 9 bases between them. CDR3: CASSQDNLPNQPQHF. CDR3 DNA sequence: TGTGCCAGCAGCCAAGATAACTTGCCCAATCAGCCCCAGCATTTT.

The genes are TRBV10-3 and TRBJ1-2, with a tentative D call TRBD1 (5 bases). Trimming took 8 bases from V and 2 from J, leaving 12 bases between them. The CDR3 totals 13 residues. Germline V gene lookup returns CDR1 ENHRY and CDR2 SYGVKD. CDR3 DNA: TGTGCCATCGGAATGTCAGGGAACTATGGCTACACCTTC. It yields the protein CAIGMSGNYGYTF.

This clone was seen once. The rearrangement uses TRBV28 and TRBJ1-2; 10 bases align to TRBD1. The V gene's germline CDR1 is MDHEN and CDR2 SYDVKM. This CDR3 contains 15 residues. Trimming took 3 bases from V and 8 from J; bases not matched to a gene: 9. The CDR3 is CASSFGGQGLLGYTF. The CDR3 DNA is TGTGCCAGCAGTTTTGGGGGACAGGGGTTATTGGGCTACACCTTC.

The chain is built from TRBV11-2 and TRBJ1-4, with TRBD1 as a possible D gene (6 bases). Trimming removed 6 bases at V and 5 bases at J, with 28 bases between. Germline loops: CDR1 SGHAT, CDR2 FQNNGV. The CDR3 consists of 19 residues. This chain's CDR3 is CASSIGSSQRTVPNEKLFF. The CDR3 coding sequence is TGTGCCAGCAGTATCGGCAGTTCCCAGCGGACAGTCCCAAATGAAAAACTGTTTTTT. Looking up the rest from reference TRBV11-2 and TRBJ1-4 gives the full variable domain: EAGVAQSPRYKIIEKRQSVAFWCNPISGHATLYWYQQILGQGPKLLIQFQNNGVVDDSQLPKDRFSAERLKGVDSTLKIQPAKLEDSAVYLCASSIGSSQRTVPNEKLFFGSGTQLSVL.

The sample holds one count of this clone. In DNA, the CDR3 is TGTGCCAGCAGCTCGGAGGATCAGCCCCAGCATTTT. As protein: CASSSEDQPQHF. The V gene is TRBV7-9, the J gene TRBJ1-5; D is undetermined. Germline lookup yields CDR1 SEHNR and CDR2 FQNEAQ (reference sequence). V was cut by 4 bases and J by 5 bases, with 6 bases left in between. The CDR3 has 12 amino acids.

The genes are TRBV6-5 and TRBJ2-7, with a tentative D call TRBD1 (5 bases). The germline V gene encodes CDR1 MNHEY and CDR2 SVGAGI. CDR3 size: 15 residues. V lost 4 bases, J lost 1 base, and 14 bases lay in between. In DNA, the CDR3 is TGTGCCAGCAGTTCAACACACCAGGGTTCCTACGAGCAGTACTTC. Translating gives CASSSTHQGSYEQYF.

This clone appeared once. The rearrangement uses TRBV7-9 and TRBJ2-1, with 9 positions matching TRBD1. Looked up from germline, CDR1 is SEHNR and CDR2 is FQNEAQ (reference sequence). CDR3 length equals 15 residues. Unmatched junction bases numbered 3, after V lost 1 base and J lost 5 bases. CDR3 loop: CASSLVGQGNNEQFF. In DNA, the CDR3 is TGTGCCAGCAGCTTAGTGGGACAGGGAAACAATGAGCAGTTCTTC.

V usage is TRBV6-5 and J usage is TRBJ1-5; no clear D gene. This CDR3 is built from 15 residues. With 7 bases removed from V and 1 base from J, the gap between germline ends came to 14 bases. Germline V lookup: CDR1 MNHEY, CDR2 SVGAGI. CDR3: CASIPRRGSNQPQHF. CDR3 DNA: TGTGCCAGCATCCCCCGCCGGGGAAGCAATCAGCCCCAGCATTTT.

This clone was seen once. The V gene is TRBV7-2, the J gene TRBJ2-2; 10 bases align to TRBD1. Germline V gene lookup returns CDR1 SGHTA and CDR2 FQGNSA. The CDR3 runs 16 residues. V was pared by 4 bases and J by 6 bases, with 8 bases of the junction left unmatched. The CDR3 DNA sequence: TGTGCCAGCAGCTCGAGACAGGGGGCGCCCCCCGGGGAGCTGTTTTTT. Encoded protein: CASSSRQGAPPGELFF.

This sequence joins TRBV29-1 and TRBJ1-3; 10 bases align to TRBD1. This CDR3 comprises 12 residues. V was pared by 7 bases and J by 8 bases, with 5 bases of the junction left unmatched. Germline V gene sequence: CDR1 SQVTM, CDR2 ANQGSEA. The CDR3 sequence: CSGWDRGDTIYF. CDR3 coding DNA: TGCAGCGGATGGGACAGGGGAGACACCATATATTTT.

V usage is TRBV27 and J usage is TRBJ1-5; TRBD1 matches at 7 bases. V dropped 5 bases and J dropped 2; count of bases not matched to a gene: 9. This CDR3 is 16 amino acids long. CDR1 is MNHEY, CDR2 SMNVEV, per germline (reference sequence). In DNA, the CDR3 is TGTGCCAGCAGTGCCCGACAGGGTGCGGGCAATCAGCCCCAGCATTTT. It codes for CASSARQGAGNQPQHF.

The V and J genes are TRBV7-6 and TRBJ2-7; 8 nucleotides line up with TRBD1. CDR3 length: 14 amino acids. V shed 3 bases, J shed 4 bases, and the junction held 5 bases outside the gene matches. Germline assignment: CDR1 SGHVS and CDR2 FNYEAQ. The CDR3 sequence: CASSLDTGGYEQYF. The CDR3 bases are TGTGCCAGCAGCTTGGATACAGGGGGTTACGAGCAGTACTTC.

This chain joins TRBV4-3 and TRBJ1-1; D possibly corresponds to TRBD1 (5 bases). The CDR3 contains 15 residues. The germline CDR1 and CDR2 sequences are LGHNA and YSLEER. The V end lost 5 bases, the J end lost 4 bases, and 17 bases lay between the germline ends. The CDR3: CASSSVPGGSTEAFF. CDR3 sequence (DNA): TGCGCCAGCAGCTCGGTCCCCGGGGGGAGCACTGAAGCTTTCTTT.

CDR3 sequence: CASSIRQNNSPLHF. CDR3 DNA: TGTGCCAGTAGTATACGACAGAATAATTCACCCCTCCACTTT. The genes are TRBV19 and TRBJ1-6, with D perhaps TRBD1 (5 bases). Germline assignment: CDR1 LNHDA and CDR2 SQIVND (reference sequence). The V end was cut by 2 bases, the J end by 5 bases, with 7 bases between. The CDR3 has 14 amino acids.

The chain is built from TRBV19 and TRBJ1-2; D call uncertain. The V and J ends lost 7 bases and 8 bases respectively, with 23 bases between them. The CDR3 spans 15 residues. Germline loops: CDR1 LNHDA, CDR2 SQIVND (reference sequence). The DNA for the CDR3 is TGTGCCAGTACCGCCTTTTCCGGCGGGGTGAGAGGCTACACCTTC. Protein sequence: CASTAFSGGVRGYTF.

V and J are TRBV7-2 and TRBJ1-1; TRBD1 might be the D (6 bases). The CDR3 is made up of 14 amino acids. Between the trimmed V and J ends, which lost 3 bases and 8 bases, there was a span of 16 bases. Germline V gene lookup returns CDR1 SGHTA and CDR2 FQGNSA. The DNA for the CDR3 is TGTGCCAGCAGCTTGAGCTCTAACAGGGAGGAAGCTTTCTTT. This encodes CASSLSSNREEAFF.

CDR3 nucleotide sequence: TGTGCCATCAGTGAGGACAGAAACTATGGCTACACCTTC. This encodes CAISEDRNYGYTF. V and J are TRBV10-3 and TRBJ1-2; maybe TRBD1 (5 bases). The CDR3 is made up of 13 amino acids. V was cut by 2 bases and J by 2 bases, with 6 bases left in between. CDR1 and CDR2 from the germline V gene are ENHRY and SYGVKD.

The chain uses TRBV11-3 and TRBJ1-4; D gene uncertain. CDR3 length: 11 residues. Trimming removed 3 bases at V and 8 bases at J, with 4 bases between. The V gene's germline CDR1 is SGHNT and CDR2 YENEEA. Written as DNA, the CDR3 is TGTGCCAGCAGCTTCCGGGAAAAACTGTTTTTT. It specifies CASSFREKLFF. Looking up the rest from reference TRBV11-3 and TRBJ1-4 gives the full variable domain: EAGVVQSPRYKIIEKKQPVAFWCNPISGHNTLYWYLQNLGQGPELLIRYENEEAVDDSQLPKDRFSAERLKGVDSTLKIQPAELGDSAVYLCASSFREKLFFGSGTQLSVL.

This chain joins TRBV5-1 and TRBJ1-1; D not certain. This CDR3 is built from 15 residues. Germline values: CDR1 SGHRS, CDR2 YFSETQ. The germline V and J ends were trimmed by 3 bases and 7 bases, with 19 bases remaining between them. The CDR3 sequence: CASSSLSTPMGEAFF. The CDR3, as DNA: TGCGCCAGCAGCTCACTATCTACACCCATGGGTGAAGCTTTCTTT. Using reference TRBV5-1 and TRBJ1-1 for the parts outside the CDR3, the full variable domain is KAGVTQTPRYLIKTRGQQVTLSCSPISGHRSVSWYQQTPGQGLQFLFEYFSETQRNKGNFPGRFSGRQFSNSRSEMNVSTLELGDSALYLCASSSLSTPMGEAFFGQGTRLTVV.

The chain's CDR3 is CASSPDSLMNTEAFF. DNA for the CDR3: TGCGCCAGCAGCCCTGACAGCCTTATGAACACTGAAGCTTTCTTT. The chain combines TRBV5-1 with TRBJ1-1; the D gene is possibly TRBD1 (5 bases). Trimming took 4 bases from V and 0 from J, leaving 13 bases between them. CDR3 length: 15 amino acids. Germline values: CDR1 SGHRS, CDR2 YFSETQ.

V usage is TRBV4-3 and J usage is TRBJ1-2; 10 bases line up with TRBD1. The CDR3 spans 15 residues. Per the germline V gene, CDR1 is LGHNA and CDR2 is YSLEER. The V and J ends lost 3 bases and 5 bases, in that order; junction bases with no gene match: 6. CDR3 protein: CASSQLPGQGYGYTF. CDR3 in DNA: TGCGCCAGCAGCCAGCTACCGGGACAGGGGTATGGCTACACCTTC.

V usage is TRBV6-1 and J usage is TRBJ1-2, with 7 bases that match TRBD1. The CDR3 has 14 residues. The ends lost 3 bases at V and 7 bases at J; junction bases unmatched: 8. Germline CDR1 MNHNS, CDR2 SASEGT. This CDR3 is CASSETNRGTGYTF. CDR3 sequence (DNA): TGTGCCAGCAGTGAGACAAACAGGGGCACTGGCTACACCTTC.

V usage is TRBV27 and J usage is TRBJ2-7; tentatively, D is TRBD1 (5 bases). CDR3 size: 15 residues. Looked up from germline, CDR1 is MNHEY and CDR2 is SMNVEV (reference sequence). The V end lost 6 bases, the J end lost 6 bases, and 21 bases lay between the germline ends. CDR3 in amino acids: CASSFSGQGASEQYF. CDR3 nucleotide sequence: TGTGCCAGCAGCTTTTCGGGTCAGGGTGCTTCCGAGCAGTACTTC.

This clone was seen only once. The genes are TRBV30 and TRBJ1-1; D is unclear. CDR3 size: 11 residues. Trimming shortened V by 3 bases and J by 2 bases, and 4 bases separated the two germline ends. Per germline, CDR1 GTSNPN and CDR2 SVGIG (reference sequence). In DNA, the CDR3 is TGTGCCTGGAGCATTAACACTGAAGCTTTCTTT. This codes for CAWSINTEAFF. Full variable domain (outside the CDR3, taken from reference TRBV30 and TRBJ1-1): SQTIHQWPATLVQPVGSPLSLECTVEGTSNPNLYWYRQAAGRGLQLLFYSVGIGQISSEVPQNLSASRPQDRQFILSSKKLLLSDSGFYLCAWSINTEAFFGQGTRLTVV.

This chain connects TRBV5-6 to TRBJ2-4; 7 bases line up with TRBD1. The CDR3 totals 18 residues. V trimming: 9 bases; J trimming: 8 bases; junction bases outside the gene matches: 26. CDR1 and CDR2 (germline): SGHDT, YYEEEE. Here the CDR3 DNA reads TGTGCCACCTCAAAAGGCTTAGGGGGCGCGGGTTTTGTCGACATTCAGTACTTC. Translated: CATSKGLGGAGFVDIQYF.

The chain employs TRBV5-1 and TRBJ1-2, with D hard to call. The ends were cut back, 0 bases at V and 3 bases at J, with 12 bases in the middle. This CDR3 has 15 amino acids. Looked up from germline, CDR1 is SGHRS and CDR2 is YFSETQ. The CDR3 DNA follows: TGCGCCAGCAGCTTGGACCGGGGTCCGTACTATGGCTACACCTTC. Translation gives CASSLDRGPYYGYTF.

The CDR3: CASSDNAGKGTYNEQFF. CDR3 in DNA: TGTGCCAGCAGTGATAACGCAGGGAAGGGAACCTACAATGAGCAGTTCTTC. The J gene is TRBJ2-1, the V gene TRBV25-1; possibly TRBD1 for D (5 bases). CDR3 length: 17 residues. V dropped 3 bases and J dropped 2 bases, with 17 bases sitting between them. Per the germline V gene, CDR1 is MGHDK and CDR2 is SYGVNS.

The rearrangement joins TRBV27 to TRBJ2-4, with 7 bases matching TRBD2. J gave up 6 bases and V 3 bases, and 5 bases lay outside the gene matches. Germline V lookup: CDR1 MNHEY, CDR2 SMNVEV (reference sequence). CDR3 length: 14 residues. CDR3: CASSLGGFGNIQYF. CDR3 nucleotides: TGTGCCAGCAGTTTGGGGGGGTTCGGAAACATTCAGTACTTC.

This clone was counted between two and nine times. This chain links TRBV7-3 with TRBJ1-1, with 8 bases matching TRBD1. V shed 4 bases, J shed 5 bases, and the junction held 6 bases outside the gene matches. The CDR3 spans 14 residues. Germline CDR1 SGHTA, CDR2 FQGTGA. CDR3 protein: CASSSTGVETEAFF. CDR3 coding DNA: TGTGCCAGCAGCTCGACAGGGGTGGAAACTGAAGCTTTCTTT.

This chain uses TRBV11-3 with TRBJ2-1; no clear D. CDR1 and CDR2 (germline): SGHNT, YENEEA. V lost 1 base and J lost 8, with 15 bases in between. This CDR3 is built from 15 residues. CDR3 protein: CASSLGATRAYEQFF. CDR3 DNA: TGTGCCAGCAGCTTAGGGGCGACGCGAGCCTATGAGCAGTTCTTC.